These T cell receptor beta chains were read from a single sample in a study of blood T cell repertoires in COVID-19. Clones were read by immunoSEQ multiplex PCR, and TCRdb kept only the in-frame ones, dropping some. The data contain some 300,000 clones, 88% of them singletons. Sample: PBMCs or T cells enriched from blood (not recorded which). These receptor sequences come from a woman aged 25 to 39 who had recovered from COVID-19. The CDR3 runs from the conserved cysteine through the conserved F or W. The D gene is left open where the match is weak. Size is stated for part of the rows, as once, few or many counts, or as a class when the clone is expanded.

TRBJ1-2 TRBD1 once TRBV5-1 TGCGCCAGCAGCTTGGTAGACAGGGGGCTCTATGGCTACACCTTC CASSLVDRGLYGYTF
TRBJ2-7 NA NA TRBV7-8 TGTGCCAGCAGTTTGAAGCGGATATTATCCTACGAGCAGTACTTC CASSLKRILSYEQYF
TRBJ1-1 TRBD1 once TRBV19 TGTGCCAGTAGTACTGGACAGGGGAAGGCGAGAATGAACACTGAAGCTTTCTTT CASSTGQGKARMNTEAFF
TRBJ1-2 TRBD1 few TRBV28 TGTGCCAGCACTGGGGACAGGGGAAGCTACACCTTC CASTGDRGSYTF
TRBJ2-5 TRBD2 NA TRBV6-5 TGTGCCAGCACTGGGACTACCATAGTTCAAGAGACCCAGTACTTC CASTGTTIVQETQYF
TRBJ2-1 NA NA TRBV7-2 TGTGCCAGCAGCTTATTCGGGAGCCGAAACAATGAGCAGTTCTTC CASSLFGSRNNEQFF
TRBJ2-1 TRBD2 NA TRBV19 TGTGCCAGTAGTGTGGCTAGCGGGGGGTACAATGAGCAGTTCTTC CASSVASGGYNEQFF
TRBJ1-1 NA NA TRBV4-3 TGCGCCAGCAGCCAAGATTCGGTTTTCGGGAGCTACGACACTGAAGCTTTCTTT CASSQDSVFGSYDTEAFF
TRBJ1-3 NA NA TRBV11-2 TGTGCCAGCAGCTCCAGGGGTTCCGATGGAAACACCATATATTTT CASSSRGSDGNTIYF
TRBJ1-6 NA once TRBV5-1 TGCGCCAGCAGCTTGGCCGAAGTTTCCCTGAGGTCACCCCTCCACTTT CASSLAEVSLRSPLHF
TRBJ1-1 NA NA TRBV18 TGTGCCAGCTCAAGGGGGGGACAAACTAACACTGAAGCTTTCTTT CASSRGGQTNTEAFF
TRBJ2-5 NA NA TRBV7-9 TGTGCCAGCAGCAGGGCTGGGGGCGGGGAGACCCAGTACTTC CASSRAGGGETQYF
TRBJ1-1 NA once TRBV18 TGTGCCAGCCGCTCGACAGCTTTGAACACTGAAGCTTTCTTT CASRSTALNTEAFF
TRBJ1-1 NA NA TRBV6-5 TGTGCCAGCAGTTATTCCCCCGGGTCTCTTGGGAGGGAAGCTTTCTTT CASSYSPGSLGREAFF
TRBJ1-5 NA NA TRBV25-1 TGTGCCAGCAGCTTGACAGGCAATCAGCCCCAGCATTTT CASSLTGNQPQHF
TRBJ1-5 NA NA TRBV27 TGTGCCAGCAGTCTTTTATCAGGGCCCCAGCATTTT CASSLLSGPQHF
TRBJ1-1 TRBD1 NA TRBV5-1 TGCGCCAGCAGCTTGGGACAGGGATTGAACACTGAAGCTTTCTTT CASSLGQGLNTEAFF
TRBJ1-4 TRBD1 few TRBV7-2 TGTGCCAGCAGGCTGGGACAGGGGGTGGGAAAACTGTTTTTT CASRLGQGVGKLFF
TRBJ1-2 NA NA TRBV6-5 TGTGCCAGCAGTACCCGAGCCGACAGGTACGGAGGCTACACCTTC CASSTRADRYGGYTF
TRBJ1-2 TRBD1 NA TRBV5-6 TGTGCCAGCAGGGGACAGGGGACTCATGGCTACACCTTC CASRGQGTHGYTF
TRBJ1-2 TRBD1 NA TRBV4-1 TGCGCCAGCAGCTTCGTCCCGGGACAGGTCGAGGGTGGCTACACCTTC CASSFVPGQVEGGYTF
TRBJ1-4 NA NA TRBV5-1 TGCGCCAGCAGCTTGGGACAGTCTAATGAAAAACTGTTTTTT CASSLGQSNEKLFF
TRBJ1-1 NA NA TRBV19 TGTGCCAGTAGTACCTCACGGGGAGATACTGAAGCTTTCTTT CASSTSRGDTEAFF
TRBJ2-1 TRBD2 NA TRBV2 TGTGCCAGAGGTCCCACTAGCGGGGGGCCCCTCTCCTACAATGAGCAGTTCTTC CARGPTSGGPLSYNEQFF
TRBJ1-4 TRBD1 NA TRBV7-9 TGTGCCAGCAGCTCAACAGGGGGGGAGAATGAAAAACTGTTTTTT CASSSTGGENEKLFF
TRBJ2-2 NA NA TRBV9 TGTGCCAGCAGCGTAGGTCTACCTGGACAGTCCGGAAACCTAAACACCGGGGAGCTGTTTTTT CASSVGLPGQSGNLNTGELFF
TRBJ2-7 NA NA TRBV2 TGTGCCACTCGTGGTAGCCCAACCTACGAGCAGTACTTC CATRGSPTYEQYF
TRBJ2-5 NA NA TRBV7-8 TGTGCCAGCAGCGACCGGGTGGACCAAGAGACCCAGTACTTC CASSDRVDQETQYF
TRBJ2-2 TRBD1 NA TRBV30 TGTGCCTGGAGTACTGTGAAACAGGGGTCCGGGGAGCTGTTTTTT CAWSTVKQGSGELFF
TRBJ1-1 NA NA TRBV6-5 TGTGCCAGCAGCCCGGGACATAGGACCGGGAAAGCTTTCTTT CASSPGHRTGKAFF
TRBJ1-2 NA NA TRBV2 TGTGCCAGCAGTGGGCAGAGGAAGTATGGCTACACCTTC CASSGQRKYGYTF
TRBJ1-5 NA NA TRBV19 TGTGCCAGTACCCAAGGGGTCCCCAGCAATCAGCCCCAGCATTTT CASTQGVPSNQPQHF
TRBJ1-2 NA NA TRBV21-1 TGTGCCAGGCGCCAGGGAGCGGGGCATGGCTACACCTTC CARRQGAGHGYTF
TRBJ1-3 TRBD1 NA TRBV7-9 TGTGCCAGCAGATCAAACAGGGGTCCCAGCTCTGGAAACACCATATATTTT CASRSNRGPSSGNTIYF
TRBJ2-4 TRBD1 NA TRBV3-1/TRBV3-2 TGTGCCAGCAGGGAAGACGGGACAGGGTGGGCCAAAAACATTCAGTACTTC CASREDGTGWAKNIQYF
TRBJ1-5 TRBD1 NA TRBV28 TGTGCCAGCAGTTTCTGGGACAGGGTCGCCCATCAGCCCCAGCATTTT CASSFWDRVAHQPQHF